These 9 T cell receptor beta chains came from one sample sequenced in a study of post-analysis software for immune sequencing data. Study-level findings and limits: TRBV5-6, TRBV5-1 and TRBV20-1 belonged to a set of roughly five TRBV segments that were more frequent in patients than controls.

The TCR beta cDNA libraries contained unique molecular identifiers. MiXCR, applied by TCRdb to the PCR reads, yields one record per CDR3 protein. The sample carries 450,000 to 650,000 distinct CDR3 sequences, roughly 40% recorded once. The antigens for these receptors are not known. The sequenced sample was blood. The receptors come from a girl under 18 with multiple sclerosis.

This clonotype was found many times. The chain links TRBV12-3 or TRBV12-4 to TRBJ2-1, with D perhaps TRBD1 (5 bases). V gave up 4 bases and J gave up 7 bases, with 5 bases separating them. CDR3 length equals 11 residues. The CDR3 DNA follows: TGTGCCAGCAGTTCAGGGAATGAGCAGTTCTTC. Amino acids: CASSSGNEQFF.

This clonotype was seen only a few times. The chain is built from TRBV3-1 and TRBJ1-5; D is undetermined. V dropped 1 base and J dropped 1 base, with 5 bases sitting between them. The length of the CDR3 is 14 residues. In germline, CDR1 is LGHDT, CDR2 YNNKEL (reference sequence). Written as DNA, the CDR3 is TGTGCCAGCAGCCAAGCAAAGAGCAATCAGCCCCAGCATTTT. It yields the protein CASSQAKSNQPQHF.

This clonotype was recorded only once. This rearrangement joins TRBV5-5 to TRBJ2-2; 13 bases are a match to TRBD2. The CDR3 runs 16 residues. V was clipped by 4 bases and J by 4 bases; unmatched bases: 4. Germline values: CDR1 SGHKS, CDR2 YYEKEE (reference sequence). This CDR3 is CASSLLAGGPTGELFF. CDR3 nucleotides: TGTGCCAGCAGCCTACTAGCGGGGGGGCCCACCGGGGAGCTGTTTTTT.

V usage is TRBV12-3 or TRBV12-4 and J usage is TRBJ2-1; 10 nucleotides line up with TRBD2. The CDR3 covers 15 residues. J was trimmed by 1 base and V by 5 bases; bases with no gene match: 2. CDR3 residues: CASSMTSGSYNEQFF. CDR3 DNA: TGTGCCAGCAGTATGACTAGCGGGTCCTACAATGAGCAGTTCTTC.

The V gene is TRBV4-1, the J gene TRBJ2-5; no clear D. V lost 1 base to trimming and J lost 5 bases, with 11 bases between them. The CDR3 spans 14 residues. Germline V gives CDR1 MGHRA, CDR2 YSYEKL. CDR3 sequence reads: CASSQVGFRETQYF. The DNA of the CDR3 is TGCGCCAGCAGCCAAGTCGGGTTCCGGGAGACCCAGTACTTC.

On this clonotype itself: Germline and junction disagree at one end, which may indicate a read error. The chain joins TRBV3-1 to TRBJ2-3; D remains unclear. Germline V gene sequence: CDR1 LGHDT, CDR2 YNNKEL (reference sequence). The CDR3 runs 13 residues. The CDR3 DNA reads TGTGCCAGCAGCCGAGAAAGCATAGATACGCAGTATTTT. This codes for CASSRESIDTQYF.

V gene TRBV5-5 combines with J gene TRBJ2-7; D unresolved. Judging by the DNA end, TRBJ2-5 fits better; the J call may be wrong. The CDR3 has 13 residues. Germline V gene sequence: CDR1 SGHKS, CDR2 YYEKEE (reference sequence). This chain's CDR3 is CASRPNPGETQYF. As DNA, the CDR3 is TGTGCCAGCAGACCGAACCCGGGAGAGACCCAGTACTTC.

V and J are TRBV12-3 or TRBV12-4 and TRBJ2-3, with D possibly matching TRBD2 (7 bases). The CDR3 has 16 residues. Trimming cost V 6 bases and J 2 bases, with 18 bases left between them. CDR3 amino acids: CASSPQGGLYTDTQYF. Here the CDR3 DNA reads TGTGCCAGCAGCCCTCAAGGGGGACTATACACAGATACGCAGTATTTT.

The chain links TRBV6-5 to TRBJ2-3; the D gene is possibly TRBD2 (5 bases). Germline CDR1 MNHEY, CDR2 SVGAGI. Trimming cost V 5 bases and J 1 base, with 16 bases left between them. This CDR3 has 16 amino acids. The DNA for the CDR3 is TGTGCCAGCAGTCTCACCGGGGATCGTGGCACAGATACGCAGTATTTT. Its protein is CASSLTGDRGTDTQYF.